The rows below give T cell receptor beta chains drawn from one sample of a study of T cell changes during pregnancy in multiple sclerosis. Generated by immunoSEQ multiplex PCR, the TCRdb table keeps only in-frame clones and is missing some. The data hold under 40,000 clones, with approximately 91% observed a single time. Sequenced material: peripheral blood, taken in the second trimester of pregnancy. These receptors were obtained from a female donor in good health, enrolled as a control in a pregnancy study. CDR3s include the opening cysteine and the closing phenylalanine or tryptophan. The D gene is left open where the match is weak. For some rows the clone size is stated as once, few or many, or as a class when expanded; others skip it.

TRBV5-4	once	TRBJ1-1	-	TGTGCCAGCAGCTTGGGTCCAGGGTTAGAAGCTTTCTTT	CASSLGPGLEAFF
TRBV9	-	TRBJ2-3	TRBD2	TGTGCCAGCAGCGTTAGCGGGAGTGGGTTAGATACGCAGTATTTT	CASSVSGSGLDTQYF
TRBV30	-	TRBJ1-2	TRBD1	TGTGCCTGGGTTGAAACAGGGGGTAGCTATGGCTACACCTTC	CAWVETGGSYGYTF
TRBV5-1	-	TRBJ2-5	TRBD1	TGCGCCAGCAGCTCTAGACAGGGGCAAGAGACCCAGTACTTC	CASSSRQGQETQYF
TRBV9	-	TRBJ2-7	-	TGTGCCAGCAGCGCGTCTAGGGTAGGGGGTAACGAGCAGTACTTC	CASSASRVGGNEQYF
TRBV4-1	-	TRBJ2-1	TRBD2	TGCGCCAGCAGCCAATTTTTAAGCGGGGGGGCCCACAATGAGCAGTTCTTC	CASSQFLSGGAHNEQFF
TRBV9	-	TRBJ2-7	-	TGTGCCAGCAGCTTCGGTTTCGGACAGAACTACGAGCAGTACTTC	CASSFGFGQNYEQYF
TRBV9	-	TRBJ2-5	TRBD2	TGTGCCAGCAGCGCCCGGCTTGCGGGGGGAGGGGAGACCCAGTACTTC	CASSARLAGGGETQYF
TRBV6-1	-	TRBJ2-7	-	TGTGCCAGCAGTGACCCTTTCTACGAGCAGTACTTC	CASSDPFYEQYF
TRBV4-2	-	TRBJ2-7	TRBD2	TGTGCCAGCAGCCAAGAAGGCGGGGGTGACAGCTCCTACGAGCAGTACTTC	CASSQEGGGDSSYEQYF
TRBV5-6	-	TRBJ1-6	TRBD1	TGTGCCAGCAGCTCGGGACAGGGCGGGTCACCCCTCCACTTT	CASSSGQGGSPLHF
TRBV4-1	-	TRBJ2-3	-	TGCGCCAGCAGCCAGCCCTGGAGGGGAACCACAGATACGCAGTATTTT	CASSQPWRGTTDTQYF
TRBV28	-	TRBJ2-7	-	TGTGCCAGCACCCAAAGGGTGCAGGGTAGTTACGAGCAGTACTTC	CASTQRVQGSYEQYF
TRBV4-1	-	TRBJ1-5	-	TGCGCCAGCAGCCAAGACCTCTGGACAGAATTGAGCAATCAGCCCCAGCATTTT	CASSQDLWTELSNQPQHF
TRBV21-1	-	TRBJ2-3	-	TGTGCCGGAGATCAAGGCCCCGGTAGCGGGGGAAGCACAGATACGCAGTATTTT	CAGDQGPGSGGSTDTQYF
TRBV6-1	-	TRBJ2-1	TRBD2	TGTGCCAGCAGGCCGAGCGGGGGGGCCGGAGAGCAGTTCTTC	CASRPSGGAGEQFF
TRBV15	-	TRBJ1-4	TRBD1	TGTGCCACCGGACTAACAACAGGGGTAAACGAAAAACTGTTTTTT	CATGLTTGVNEKLFF
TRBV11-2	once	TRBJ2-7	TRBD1	TGTGCCAGCAGTTCCCACCGGGGACAGGGGTGGTACGAGCAGTACTTC	CASSSHRGQGWYEQYF
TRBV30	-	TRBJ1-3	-	TGTGCCTGGAGTTCTCGGTCCTCTGGAAACACCATATATTTT	CAWSSRSSGNTIYF
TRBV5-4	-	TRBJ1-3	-	TGTGCCAGCAGCTTGGGCGCAGGGGTCGGAAACACCATATATTTT	CASSLGAGVGNTIYF
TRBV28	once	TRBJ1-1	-	TGTGCCAGCAGTTTCCGGGGGTATGGTGAAGCTTTCTTT	CASSFRGYGEAFF
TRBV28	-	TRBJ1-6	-	TGTGCCAGCTCCCGTCCCAGTGCCCCTCAAAATTCACCCCTCCACTTT	CASSRPSAPQNSPLHF
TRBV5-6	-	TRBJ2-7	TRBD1	TGTGCCAGCAGCTTGTTTGGGACAGGGCCGGGAGAGCAGTACTTC	CASSLFGTGPGEQYF
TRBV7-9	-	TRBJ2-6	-	TGTGCCAGCAGCTCCCAGGGCGGCTTAGGGGCCAACGTCCTGACTTTC	CASSSQGGLGANVLTF
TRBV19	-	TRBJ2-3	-	TGTGCCAGTAGTATCGGGGAGGCTAGTAGAATAAACACAGATACGCAGTATTTT	CASSIGEASRINTDTQYF
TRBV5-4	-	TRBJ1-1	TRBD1	TGTGCCAGCAGCGGAGACAGGGTAACTTTCTTT	CASSGDRVTFF
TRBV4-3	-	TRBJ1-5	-	TGCGCCAGCAGCCAAGATAGAGATAGCAATCAGCCCCAGCATTTT	CASSQDRDSNQPQHF
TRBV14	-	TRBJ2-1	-	TGTGCCAGCAGCCAAGAGAGCTACAATGAGCAGTTCTTC	CASSQESYNEQFF
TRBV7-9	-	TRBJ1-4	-	TGTGCCAGCAGCCAGCAGGGAAGTGAAAAACTGTTTTTT	CASSQQGSEKLFF
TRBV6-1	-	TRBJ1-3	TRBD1	TGTGCCAGCAGTAACAGGGGTGACTGGTATTTT	CASSNRGDWYF
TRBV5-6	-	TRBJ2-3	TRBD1	TGTGCCAGCAGCTTGGCAAGGGGGCGAGCAGATACGCAGTATTTT	CASSLARGRADTQYF
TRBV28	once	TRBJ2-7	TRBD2	TGTGCCAGCAGTTCCACCGGACTAGCGGAGGTTCGTTTCTACGAGCAGTACTTC	CASSSTGLAEVRFYEQYF
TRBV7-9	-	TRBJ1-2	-	TGTGCCAGCGTGAGAGAGGGAGGGCGCGTCTATGGCTACACCTTC	CASVREGGRVYGYTF
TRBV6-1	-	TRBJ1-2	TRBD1	TGTGCCAGCAACCCTACCCTGGGACAGGGTAGAGGCTACACCTTC	CASNPTLGQGRGYTF
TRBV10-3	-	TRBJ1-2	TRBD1	TGTGCCATCAGGGGGCCGTACAGGGGTGGCTACACCTTC	CAIRGPYRGGYTF
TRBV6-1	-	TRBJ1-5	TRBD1	TGTGCCAGCAGTACAGGGGGGGAATATCAGCCCCAGCATTTT	CASSTGGEYQPQHF
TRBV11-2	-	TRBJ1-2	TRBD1	TGTGCCAGCAGCTCTATAAGGGACAGTGATTATGGCTACACCTTC	CASSSIRDSDYGYTF
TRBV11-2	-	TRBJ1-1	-	TGTGCCAGCAGCTTAGATCCGACGGGCACTGAAGCTTTCTTT	CASSLDPTGTEAFF
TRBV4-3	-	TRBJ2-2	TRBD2	TGCGCCAGCAGCCACGGTCAAAGCGGGGGGGCCAACACCGGGGAGCTGTTTTTT	CASSHGQSGGANTGELFF
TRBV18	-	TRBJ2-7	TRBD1	TGTGCCAGCTCACGACGGACAGGGGCTAGCTCCTACGAGCAGTACTTC	CASSRRTGASSYEQYF
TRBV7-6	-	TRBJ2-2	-	TGTGCCAGCAGCTTAGCGCAGGGGGAGCTGTTTTTT	CASSLAQGELFF
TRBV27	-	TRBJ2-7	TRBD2	TGTGCCAGCAGTTTAGGGGGGGAAAGCGAGCAGTACTTC	CASSLGGESEQYF